This record looks at one T cell receptor (beta chain) sequence and its context. V was pared by 1 base and J by 4 bases, with 11 bases between. CDR1 SGHAT and CDR2 FQNNGV come from the germline V gene. The CDR3 runs to 14 residues. The data derive from a study of tumor-infiltrating lymphocytes in primary liver carcinoma. With a constant-region primer, TCR beta cDNA was made from about 0.5 ug of total RNA. Three nested multiplex PCR rounds of slightly modified ARM-PCR generated TCR beta libraries. The first two PCR rounds used TRBV1-TRBV30 primers with a Cbeta primer, approximately 9 cycles each. TCRdb passed the multiplex PCR reads through MiXCR, listing each CDR3 protein once. The sample lists 100,000 to 150,000 distinct CDR3 sequences, 60% to 80% occurring once. Bulk tissue was left unsorted, and RNA and DNA were co-extracted from about 20-30 mg of it.

This receptor was obtained from a woman aged 60-75 years with primary liver carcinoma and hepatitis B virus infection. What was sequenced was liver tumor tissue from sampling region 3. Subset in this sample: tumor region T3, left-lateral pole. The rearrangement uses TRBV11-2 and TRBJ2-7; maybe TRBD2 (5 bases). This CDR3 is CASSLVTSSYEQYF. The CDR3 region has the DNA TGTGCCAGCAGCTTAGTCACTAGTTCATACGAGCAGTACTTC.